This T cell receptor beta chain derives from a study of shared clonotypes between healthy human individuals. About the research overall: CD4 naive cells filled three plates per donor, CD4 memory three, CD8 naive two and CD8 memory one.

The germline V gene has CDR1 SGHRS and CDR2 YFSETQ. Trimming took 3 bases from V and 3 from J; bases not matched to a gene: 4. The length of the CDR3 is 14 residues. Sequenced by immunoSEQ multiplex PCR; TCRdb stores in-frame clones only, minus some. The table shows millions of clones, with 95% occurring only once. Overall study results and limits: For naive CD4 cells, roughly 5.5% of clonotypes were shared across a handful of donors. Compared with clonotypes that all four donors shared, non-shared clonotypes had lower generation probabilities.

This clone has just one count. Its antigen is not known. There were only Caucasian adults among the donors, and all lived in Nashville, Tennessee. The chain carries TRBV5-1 and TRBJ1-2, with 8 bases matching TRBD1. Sequenced: naive CD4+ T cells sorted from blood. Subset described: CD45RA+ positively selected. The TCR originated in a man younger than 35 in good health. The CDR3 spells CASSSTGDDYGYTF. The CDR3 DNA sequence: TGCGCCAGCAGCTCGACAGGGGATGACTATGGCTACACCTTC.